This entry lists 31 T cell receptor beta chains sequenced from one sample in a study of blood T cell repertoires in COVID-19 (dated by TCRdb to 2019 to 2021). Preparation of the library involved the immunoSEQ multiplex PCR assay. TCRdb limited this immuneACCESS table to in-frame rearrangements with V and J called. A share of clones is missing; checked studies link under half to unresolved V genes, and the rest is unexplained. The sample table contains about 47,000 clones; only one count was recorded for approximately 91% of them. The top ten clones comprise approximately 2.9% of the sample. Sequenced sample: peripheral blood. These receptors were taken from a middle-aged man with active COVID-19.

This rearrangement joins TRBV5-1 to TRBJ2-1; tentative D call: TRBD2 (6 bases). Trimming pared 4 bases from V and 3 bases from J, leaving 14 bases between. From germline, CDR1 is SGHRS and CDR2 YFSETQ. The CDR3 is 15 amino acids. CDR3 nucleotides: TGCGCCAGCAGCATGGGACTCATGATCTACAATGAGCAGTTCTTC. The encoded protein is CASSMGLMIYNEQFF.

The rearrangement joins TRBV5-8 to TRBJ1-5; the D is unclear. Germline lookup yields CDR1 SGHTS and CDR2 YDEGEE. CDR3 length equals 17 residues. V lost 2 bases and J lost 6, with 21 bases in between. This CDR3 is CASSFVRTMVITQPQHF. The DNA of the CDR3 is TGTGCCAGCAGCTTCGTCCGGACTATGGTAATAACTCAGCCCCAGCATTTT.

The CDR3 DNA reads as TGTGCCAGCAGTCCACTCCCCCAGGGCAGTTCCTACGAGCAGTACGTC. This codes for CASSPLPQGSSYEQYV. The chain carries TRBV28 and TRBJ2-7; D is perhaps TRBD1 (5 bases). CDR3 length: 16 residues. Germline CDR1 is MDHEN and CDR2 is SYDVKM. V shed 5 bases and J shed 1 base, with 18 bases lying between them.

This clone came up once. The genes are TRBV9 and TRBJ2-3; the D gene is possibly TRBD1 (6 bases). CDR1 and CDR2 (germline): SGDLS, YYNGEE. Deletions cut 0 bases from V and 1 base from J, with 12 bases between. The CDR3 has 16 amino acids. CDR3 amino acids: CASSVVGAGGTDTQYF. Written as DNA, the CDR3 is TGTGCCAGCAGCGTAGTCGGGGCAGGGGGCACAGATACGCAGTATTTT.

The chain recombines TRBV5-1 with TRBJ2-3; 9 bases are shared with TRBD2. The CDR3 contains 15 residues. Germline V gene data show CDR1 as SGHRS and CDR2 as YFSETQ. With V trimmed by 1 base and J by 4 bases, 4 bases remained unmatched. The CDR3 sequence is CASSLPAGGPDTQYF. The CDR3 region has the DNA TGCGCCAGCAGCTTGCCAGCGGGGGGTCCAGATACGCAGTATTTT.

The CDR3 DNA sequence: TGTGCCAGCAGTGAAGGAGGGGTGGGGGCAGATACGCAGTATTTT. This sequence encodes CASSEGGVGADTQYF. The chain combines TRBV25-1 with TRBJ2-3; D perhaps matches TRBD2 (6 bases). The CDR3 sequence is 15 residues long. Trimming stripped 2 bases from V and 4 bases from J, with 13 bases between. The germline V gene encodes CDR1 MGHDK and CDR2 SYGVNS.

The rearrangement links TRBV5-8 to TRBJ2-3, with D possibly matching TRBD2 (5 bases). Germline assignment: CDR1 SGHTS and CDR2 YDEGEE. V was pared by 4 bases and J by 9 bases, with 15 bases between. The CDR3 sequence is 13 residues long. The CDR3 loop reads CASSLAGPGTQYF. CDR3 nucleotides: TGTGCCAGCAGCCTGGCCGGGCCGGGGACGCAGTATTTT.

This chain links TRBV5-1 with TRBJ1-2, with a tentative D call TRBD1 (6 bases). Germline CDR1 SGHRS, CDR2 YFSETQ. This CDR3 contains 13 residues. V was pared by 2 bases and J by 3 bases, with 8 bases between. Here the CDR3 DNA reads TGCGCCAGCAGCTTAGGGGGGGACTATGGCTACACCTTC. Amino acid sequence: CASSLGGDYGYTF.

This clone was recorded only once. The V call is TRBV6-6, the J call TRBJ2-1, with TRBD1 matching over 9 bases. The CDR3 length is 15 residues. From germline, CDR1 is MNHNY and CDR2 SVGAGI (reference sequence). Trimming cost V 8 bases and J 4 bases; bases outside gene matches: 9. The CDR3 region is CASEPPGTGYNEQFF. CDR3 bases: TGTGCCAGCGAGCCCCCCGGGACAGGGTACAATGAGCAGTTCTTC.

The CDR3 spells CASSRVNRRTGGYTF. The CDR3 nucleotides read TGTGCCAGCAGCCGAGTAAACAGGAGGACAGGAGGCTACACCTTC. The rearrangement links TRBV3-1 (or the pseudogene TRBV3-2) to TRBJ1-2; the match to TRBD1 covers 7 bases. This CDR3 is 15 amino acids long. Unmatched junction bases numbered 13, after V lost 4 bases and J lost 8 bases. Germline CDR1 reads LGHDT; CDR2 reads YNNKEL (reference sequence).

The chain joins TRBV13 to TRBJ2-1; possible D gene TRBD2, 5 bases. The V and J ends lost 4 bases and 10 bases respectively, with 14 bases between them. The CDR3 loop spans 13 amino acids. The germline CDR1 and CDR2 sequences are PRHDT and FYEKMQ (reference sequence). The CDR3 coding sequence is TGTGCCAGCAGCTCCGGACTGGTGGGGGAGCAGTTCTTC. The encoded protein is CASSSGLVGEQFF.

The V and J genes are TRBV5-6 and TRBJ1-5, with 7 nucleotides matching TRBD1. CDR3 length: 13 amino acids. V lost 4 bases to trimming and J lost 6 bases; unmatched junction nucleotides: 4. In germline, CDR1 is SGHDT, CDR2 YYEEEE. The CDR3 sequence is CASSLQGGQPQHF. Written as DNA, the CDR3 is TGTGCCAGCAGCCTCCAGGGGGGTCAGCCCCAGCATTTT.

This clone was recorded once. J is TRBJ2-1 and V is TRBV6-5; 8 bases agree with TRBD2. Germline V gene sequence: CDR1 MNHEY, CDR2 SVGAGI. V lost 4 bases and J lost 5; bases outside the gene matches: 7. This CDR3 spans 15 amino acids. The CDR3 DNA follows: TGTGCCAGCAGTTTGGTTAGCGGGGTTAACAATGAGCAGTTCTTC. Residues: CASSLVSGVNNEQFF.

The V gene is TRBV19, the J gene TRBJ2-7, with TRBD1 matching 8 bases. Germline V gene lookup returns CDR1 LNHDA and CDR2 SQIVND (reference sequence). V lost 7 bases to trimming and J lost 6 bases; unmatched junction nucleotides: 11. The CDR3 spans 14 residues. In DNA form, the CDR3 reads TGTGCCAGTACTCCCCGGACAGGGCGTCCCGAGCAGTACTTC. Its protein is CASTPRTGRPEQYF.

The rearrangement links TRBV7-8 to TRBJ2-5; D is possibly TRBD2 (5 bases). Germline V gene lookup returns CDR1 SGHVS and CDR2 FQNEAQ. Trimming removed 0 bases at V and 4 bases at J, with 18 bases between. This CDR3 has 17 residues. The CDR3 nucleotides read TGTGCCAGCAGCTTAGCTGGGCGAGGGCCGCGGCGAGAGACCCAGTACTTC. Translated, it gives CASSLAGRGPRRETQYF.

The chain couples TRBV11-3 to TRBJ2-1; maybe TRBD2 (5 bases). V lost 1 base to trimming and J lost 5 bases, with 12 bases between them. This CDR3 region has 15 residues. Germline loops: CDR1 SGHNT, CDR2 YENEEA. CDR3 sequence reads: CASSLAPARDNEQFF. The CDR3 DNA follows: TGTGCCAGCAGCTTAGCCCCGGCGCGGGACAATGAGCAGTTCTTC.

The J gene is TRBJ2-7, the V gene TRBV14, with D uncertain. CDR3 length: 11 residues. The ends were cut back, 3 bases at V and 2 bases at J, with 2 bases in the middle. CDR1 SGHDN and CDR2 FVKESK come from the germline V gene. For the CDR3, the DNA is TGTGCCAGCAGCCATACCTACGAGCAGTACTTC. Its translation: CASSHTYEQYF.

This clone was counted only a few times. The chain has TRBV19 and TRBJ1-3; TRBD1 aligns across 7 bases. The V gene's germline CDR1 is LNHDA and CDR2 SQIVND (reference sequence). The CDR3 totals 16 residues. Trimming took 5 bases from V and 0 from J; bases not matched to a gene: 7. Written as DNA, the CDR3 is TGTGCCAGTAGTCTGAACCGGGACAGCTCTGGAAACACCATATATTTT. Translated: CASSLNRDSSGNTIYF.

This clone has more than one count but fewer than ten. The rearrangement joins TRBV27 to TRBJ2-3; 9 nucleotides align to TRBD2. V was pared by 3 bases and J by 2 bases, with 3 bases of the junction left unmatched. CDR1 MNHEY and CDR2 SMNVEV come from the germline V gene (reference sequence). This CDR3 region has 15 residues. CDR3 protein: CASSFTSGFTDTQYF. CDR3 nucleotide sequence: TGTGCCAGCAGTTTCACTAGCGGGTTCACAGATACGCAGTATTTT.

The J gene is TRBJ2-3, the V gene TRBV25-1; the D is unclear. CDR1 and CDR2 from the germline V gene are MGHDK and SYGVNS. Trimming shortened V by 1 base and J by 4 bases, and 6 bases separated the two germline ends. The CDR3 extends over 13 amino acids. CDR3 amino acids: CASSEFPPDTQYF. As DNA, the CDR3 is TGTGCCAGCAGTGAATTTCCTCCAGATACGCAGTATTTT.

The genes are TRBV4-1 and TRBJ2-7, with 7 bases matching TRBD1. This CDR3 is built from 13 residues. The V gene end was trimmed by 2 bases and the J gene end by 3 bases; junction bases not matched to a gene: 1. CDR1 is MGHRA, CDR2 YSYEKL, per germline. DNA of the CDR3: TGCGCCAGCAGCCAAAGACAGGGCTACGAGCAGTACGTC. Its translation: CASSQRQGYEQYV.

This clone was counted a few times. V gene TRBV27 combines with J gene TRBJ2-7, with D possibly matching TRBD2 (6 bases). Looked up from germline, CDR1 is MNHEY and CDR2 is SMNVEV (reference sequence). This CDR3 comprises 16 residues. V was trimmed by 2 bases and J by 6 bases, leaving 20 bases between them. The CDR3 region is CASSLGWTTFGLEQYF. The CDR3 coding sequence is TGTGCCAGCAGTTTAGGGTGGACTACTTTTGGGCTCGAGCAGTACTTC.

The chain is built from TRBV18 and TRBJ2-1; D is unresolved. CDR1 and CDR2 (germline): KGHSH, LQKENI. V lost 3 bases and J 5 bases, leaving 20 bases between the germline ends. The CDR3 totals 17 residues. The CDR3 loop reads CASSPTTFSVANNEQFF. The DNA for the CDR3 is TGTGCCAGCTCACCCACTACTTTCTCCGTGGCTAACAATGAGCAGTTCTTC.

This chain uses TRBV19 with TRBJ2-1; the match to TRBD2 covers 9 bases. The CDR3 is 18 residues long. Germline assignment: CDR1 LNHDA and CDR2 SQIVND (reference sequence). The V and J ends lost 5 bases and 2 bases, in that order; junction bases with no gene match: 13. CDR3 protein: CASSPNARLAATYNEQFF. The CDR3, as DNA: TGTGCCAGTAGTCCCAATGCCCGACTAGCGGCCACCTACAATGAGCAGTTCTTC.

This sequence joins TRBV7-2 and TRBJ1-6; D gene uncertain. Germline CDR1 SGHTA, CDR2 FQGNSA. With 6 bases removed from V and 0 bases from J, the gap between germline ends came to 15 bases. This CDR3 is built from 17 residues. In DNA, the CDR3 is TGTGCCAGCAGGACCTCCGGGTTGAGCTCCTATAATTCACCCCTCCACTTT. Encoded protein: CASRTSGLSSYNSPLHF.

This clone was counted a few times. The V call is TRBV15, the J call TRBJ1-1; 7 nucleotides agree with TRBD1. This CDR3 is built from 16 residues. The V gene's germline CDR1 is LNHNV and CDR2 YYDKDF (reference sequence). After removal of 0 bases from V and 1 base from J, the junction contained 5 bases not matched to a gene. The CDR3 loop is CATSRDWDSSNTEAFF. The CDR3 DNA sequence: TGTGCCACCAGCAGAGATTGGGACAGTTCGAACACTGAAGCTTTCTTT.

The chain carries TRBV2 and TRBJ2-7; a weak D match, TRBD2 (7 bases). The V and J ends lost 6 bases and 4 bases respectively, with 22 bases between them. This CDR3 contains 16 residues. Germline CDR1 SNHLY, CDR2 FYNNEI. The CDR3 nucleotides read TGTGCCAGCAGGGGGGGCCTAGCGGCCGCATATTACGAGCAGTACTTC. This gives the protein CASRGGLAAAYYEQYF. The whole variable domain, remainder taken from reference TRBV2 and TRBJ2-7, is EPEVTQTPSHQVTQMGQEVILRCVPISNHLYFYWYRQILGQKVEFLVSFYNNEISEKSEIFDDQFSVERPDGSNFTLKIRSTKLEDSAMYFCASRGGLAAAYYEQYFGPGTRLTVT.

The CDR3 coding sequence is TGTGCCAGCAGTTTTTACACTAACGTC. This encodes CASSFYTNV. The V and J genes are TRBV28 and TRBJ2-7; no reliable D call. Germline CDR1 is MDHEN and CDR2 is SYDVKM. CDR3 length equals 9 residues.

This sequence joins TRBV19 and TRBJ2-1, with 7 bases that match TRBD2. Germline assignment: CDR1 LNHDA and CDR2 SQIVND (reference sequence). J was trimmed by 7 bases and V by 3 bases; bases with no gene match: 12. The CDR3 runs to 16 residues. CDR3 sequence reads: CASSIVGGGVRNEQFF. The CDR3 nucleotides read TGTGCCAGTAGTATCGTCGGTGGGGGGGTTAGGAATGAGCAGTTCTTC.

This CDR3 reads CASSLLDGLVRETQYF. CDR3 sequence (DNA): TGTGCCAGCAGCTTACTGGACGGACTAGTTAGAGAGACCCAGTACTTC. This chain joins TRBV7-8 and TRBJ2-5; 7 bases fit TRBD2. The CDR3 contains 16 residues. CDR1 and CDR2 from the germline V gene are SGHVS and FQNEAQ. The ends lost 2 bases at V and 4 bases at J; junction bases unmatched: 10.

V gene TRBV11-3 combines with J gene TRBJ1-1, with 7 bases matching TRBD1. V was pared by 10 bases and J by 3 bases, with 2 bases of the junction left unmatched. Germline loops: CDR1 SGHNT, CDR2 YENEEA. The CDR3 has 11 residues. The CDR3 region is CATTGDTEAFF. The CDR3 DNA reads TGTGCCACTACAGGGGACACTGAAGCTTTCTTT.